This T cell receptor (beta chain) was observed in a study of T cell responses to AZD1222 COVID-19 vaccine. Germline V gene sequence: CDR1 MDHEN, CDR2 SYDVKM. V lost 2 bases, J lost 7 bases, and 9 bases stayed unmatched. CDR3 length equals 17 residues. Clones were sequenced by immunoSEQ multiplex PCR, and TCRdb holds only the in-frame ones, with some missing. The data contain about 120,000 clones, approximately 92% of them seen just once; the ten biggest clones take up 11% to 15%. The source material was peripheral blood, sampled on day 0 of AZD1222 vaccination. The chain links TRBV28 to TRBJ2-1; TRBD2 matches at 12 bases. The receptor's source is an adult in good health. CDR3 DNA: TGTGCCAGCAGTTTACTAGCCGGCGGACTAGCGGGGAATGAGCAGTTCTTC. It yields the protein CASSLLAGGLAGNEQFF.